Presented here are 5 T cell receptor beta chains from one specimen sequenced in a study of T cells after yellow fever vaccination. TCRdb analysed the 5' RACE reads with MiXCR anew, one entry per CDR3 protein. The sample records some 240,000 distinct CDR3 sequences, over 4.5% being singletons. The material was CD4+ T cells sorted from PBMCs, obtained on the day of the yellow fever booster vaccination. These receptors all stem from a man between 18 and 29 years old who received the YFV17D yellow fever vaccine.

This clonotype was observed at least ten times. CDR3 protein: CASSLAGSGGQFF. CDR3 in DNA: TGTGCCAGCAGTTTAGCAGGGTCGGGGGGGCAGTTCTTC. V gene TRBV12-3 or TRBV12-4 combines with J gene TRBJ2-1, with 7 bases lining up with TRBD2. CDR3 length: 13 residues. The V and J ends lost 0 bases and 12 bases, in that order; junction bases with no gene match: 5.

The chain uses TRBV30 and TRBJ1-6; the D is unclear. Germline-derived CDR1 and CDR2 are GTSNPN and SVGIG (reference sequence). The CDR3 covers 14 residues. V was pared by 2 bases and J by 5 bases, with 10 bases between. The CDR3 DNA sequence: TGTGCCTGGAGTCACGGACTGGATAATTCACCCCTCCACTTT. It translates to CAWSHGLDNSPLHF.

This chain connects TRBV5-4 to TRBJ2-3; 9 bases are shared with TRBD2. Germline V gene data show CDR1 as SGHNT and CDR2 as YYREEE (reference sequence). This CDR3 is built from 19 residues. The junction had 17 bases not matched to a gene; V was cut back by 4 bases and J by 2 bases. The CDR3 protein is CASSPWGGGVPSSTDTQYF. The CDR3 region has the DNA TGTGCCAGCAGCCCCTGGGGCGGGGGGGTCCCCTCCTCCACAGATACGCAGTATTTT.

This clonotype was observed at least ten times. The chain couples TRBV7-9 to TRBJ1-1; D is unresolved. In germline, CDR1 is SEHNR, CDR2 FQNEAQ (reference sequence). This CDR3 has 13 amino acids. The V end lost 4 bases, the J end lost 1 base, and 7 bases lay between the germline ends. This CDR3 reads CASSSQTNTEAFF. The CDR3 DNA follows: TGTGCCAGCAGCTCGCAGACGAACACTGAAGCTTTCTTT. Supplemented by reference TRBV7-9 and TRBJ1-1, the full variable domain reads DTGVSQNPRHKITKRGQNVTFRCDPISEHNRLYWYRQTLGQGPEFLTYFQNEAQLEKSRLLSDRFSAERPKGSFSTLEIQRTEQGDSAMYLCASSSQTNTEAFFGQGTRLTVV.

Only a few counts were recorded for this clonotype. The CDR3 spells CASSPIWGGGKLFF. CDR3 coding DNA: TGTGCCAGCAGTCCTATATGGGGTGGGGGAAAACTGTTTTTT. This chain uses TRBV12-3 or TRBV12-4 with TRBJ1-4; D may be TRBD1 (5 bases). Trimming removed 5 bases from V and 10 bases from J, with 17 bases in between. The CDR3 is 14 amino acids.